The next 21 T cell receptor beta chains were all read from a single sample in a study of TIL therapy for anti-PD-1-resistant metastatic lung cancer. Time point reported: pre-treatment sample, taken before nivolumab and TIL therapy. The libraries were made with immunoSEQ v3. Measured with immunoSEQ multiplex PCR; TCRdb has only the in-frame clones, and not every one. The repertoire has approximately 45,000 clones, less than 80% of them found once; the top ten carry roughly 16%. Specimen: blood, collected at baseline. The receptor set was obtained from a man aged 70 or older with non-small cell lung cancer.

This clone was counted only a few times. The genes are TRBV4-2 and TRBJ2-2, with 10 bases matching TRBD2. The CDR3 consists of 16 residues. J lost 2 bases, V lost 4 bases, and 4 bases had no gene match. Germline V gives CDR1 LGHNA, CDR2 YNFKEQ. The CDR3 sequence: CASSRALAGNTGELFF. The DNA of the CDR3 is TGTGCCAGCAGCCGGGCACTAGCGGGAAACACCGGGGAGCTGTTTTTT.

This sequence joins TRBV15 and TRBJ2-5; the D is unclear. In germline, CDR1 is LNHNV, CDR2 YYDKDF (reference sequence). V lost 0 bases, J lost 5 bases, and 10 bases lay in between. The CDR3 totals 14 residues. The CDR3 reads CATSREVAQETQYF. The CDR3 DNA is TGTGCCACCAGCAGAGAGGTGGCCCAGGAGACCCAGTACTTC.

This clone was found a few times. This rearrangement joins TRBV7-2 to TRBJ2-3; D uncertain. The CDR3 runs to 12 residues. CDR1 and CDR2 (germline): SGHTA, FQGNSA. Trimming shortened V by 1 base and J by 8 bases, and 7 bases separated the two germline ends. This chain's CDR3 is CASSLDSFTQYF. In nucleotides, the CDR3 is TGTGCCAGCAGCTTAGATTCGTTTACGCAGTATTTT.

This chain links TRBV5-1 with TRBJ2-3; D is possibly TRBD2 (6 bases). The CDR3 extends over 14 amino acids. The germline gives CDR1 SGHRS, CDR2 YFSETQ. Trimming pared 2 bases from V and 3 bases from J, leaving 10 bases between. CDR3 sequence (DNA): TGCGCCAGCAGCTTCGGAGGGAATACAGATACGCAGTATTTT. Its protein is CASSFGGNTDTQYF.

Only one count was recorded for this clone. The chain recombines TRBV19 with TRBJ2-2, with TRBD2 as a possible D gene (6 bases). The CDR3 is 15 residues long. CDR1 is LNHDA, CDR2 SQIVND, per germline (reference sequence). Trimming removed 3 bases at V and 7 bases at J, with 15 bases between. For the CDR3, the DNA is TGTGCCAGTAGTATCGGGAGAAGGAGTGGCGGGGAGCTGTTTTTT. Amino acids: CASSIGRRSGGELFF.

The chain recombines TRBV29-1 with TRBJ1-5; the match to TRBD1 covers 7 bases. Germline CDR1 SQVTM, CDR2 ANQGSEA. There are 14 residues in the CDR3. The V gene end was trimmed by 6 bases and the J gene end by 0 bases; junction bases not matched to a gene: 5. In DNA, the CDR3 is TGCAGCGTGCGTAACAGGGGTAGCAATCAGCCCCAGCATTTT. It specifies CSVRNRGSNQPQHF.

This clone has a single count. CDR3 amino acids: CASSADSNEQYF. In DNA form, the CDR3 reads TGTGCCAGCAGTGCTGATTCGAACGAGCAGTACTTC. V is TRBV2 and J is TRBJ2-7; D not certain. Germline loops: CDR1 SNHLY, CDR2 FYNNEI. The CDR3 is made up of 12 amino acids. Trimming removed 4 bases at V and 5 bases at J, with 9 bases between.

The chain combines TRBV15 with TRBJ1-5; no clear D gene. The ends were cut back, 2 bases at V and 6 bases at J, with 5 bases in the middle. The germline CDR1 and CDR2 sequences are LNHNV and YYDKDF (reference sequence). The CDR3 consists of 12 residues. The CDR3 coding sequence is TGTGCCACCAGCAGATCGGGTCAGCCCCAGCATTTT. As protein: CATSRSGQPQHF.

The rearrangement uses TRBV7-2 and TRBJ2-4, with 12 bases aligning to TRBD1. The CDR3 sequence is 17 residues long. After removal of 5 bases from V and 6 bases from J, the junction contained 11 bases not matched to a gene. The V gene's germline CDR1 is SGHTA and CDR2 FQGNSA. The CDR3 region has the DNA TGTGCCAGCAGCCTGGGGACAGGGGGCCCTAGGGCAAACATTCAGTACTTC. Translated: CASSLGTGGPRANIQYF.

The chain carries TRBV13 and TRBJ2-3; no clear D. The CDR3 extends over 12 amino acids. Germline assignment: CDR1 PRHDT and CDR2 FYEKMQ (reference sequence). Trimming took off 5 bases at V and 7 bases at J, with 10 bases between the two ends. The CDR3 DNA is TGTGCCAGCAGCCCTCAGCGATATACGCAGTATTTT. Its translation is CASSPQRYTQYF.

The chain couples TRBV5-1 to TRBJ2-7; 7 bases are a match to TRBD1. Germline values: CDR1 SGHRS, CDR2 YFSETQ. CDR3 length: 15 amino acids. V trimming: 0 bases; J trimming: 5 bases; junction bases outside the gene matches: 8. CDR3 in DNA: TGCGCCAGCAGCTTGGTACTTGACAGGGCCAACGAGCAGTACTTC. This codes for CASSLVLDRANEQYF.

The CDR3 sequence: CASSNSGNTEAFF. The CDR3 region has the DNA TGCGCCAGCTCCAATAGCGGGAACACTGAAGCTTTCTTT. The V and J genes are TRBV10-1 and TRBJ1-1; D is undetermined. The germline gives CDR1 WNHNN, CDR2 SYGVQD (reference sequence). The V end was cut by 8 bases, the J end by 1 base, with 11 bases between. CDR3 length: 13 amino acids.

The V call is TRBV19, the J call TRBJ2-6, with 8 bases fitting TRBD1. This CDR3 region has 15 residues. The germline gives CDR1 LNHDA, CDR2 SQIVND (reference sequence). Trimming took 7 bases from V and 3 from J; bases not matched to a gene: 5. The DNA for the CDR3 is TGTGCCAGTAAAGCAGGGGGCATTGGGGCCAACGTCCTGACTTTC. This sequence encodes CASKAGGIGANVLTF. Using reference TRBV19 and TRBJ2-6 for the parts outside the CDR3, the full variable domain is DGGITQSPKYLFRKEGQNVTLSCEQNLNHDAMYWYRQDPGQGLRLIYYSQIVNDFQKGDIAEGYSVSREKKESFPLTVTSAQKNPTAFYLCASKAGGIGANVLTFGAGSRLTVL.

This clone was seen a handful of times. The chain uses TRBV7-6 and TRBJ2-3; a weak D match, TRBD1 (5 bases). The CDR3 loop spans 13 amino acids. The ends were cut back, 1 base at V and 4 bases at J, with 6 bases in the middle. Germline values: CDR1 SGHVS, CDR2 FNYEAQ. The CDR3 sequence is CASSLGGPDTQYF. For the CDR3, the DNA is TGTGCCAGCAGCTTAGGGGGCCCAGATACGCAGTATTTT.

V and J are TRBV11-2 and TRBJ2-7, with D possibly matching TRBD1 (5 bases). The CDR3 runs to 10 residues. Trimming shortened V by 8 bases and J by 9 bases, and 11 bases separated the two germline ends. Per germline, CDR1 SGHAT and CDR2 FQNNGV. The CDR3: CASGIDRQYF. The CDR3 region has the DNA TGTGCCAGCGGCATCGACAGGCAGTACTTC.

The chain links TRBV16 to TRBJ2-1; 8 positions match TRBD2. J was trimmed by 6 bases and V by 2 bases; bases with no gene match: 9. Germline CDR1 reads KGHSY; CDR2 reads FQNENV. CDR3 length: 16 amino acids. The DNA for the CDR3 is TGTGCCAGCAGCCAAAAGTCTACCGGGAGGGCCAATGAGCAGTTCTTC. Translating gives CASSQKSTGRANEQFF.

CDR3 in amino acids: CSVVPGQGYEQYF. The CDR3 region has the DNA TGCAGCGTTGTTCCAGGACAGGGCTACGAGCAGTACTTC. The chain combines TRBV29-1 with TRBJ2-7; 8 nucleotides line up with TRBD1. Germline assignment: CDR1 SQVTM and CDR2 ANQGSEA. The CDR3 has 13 residues. V trimming: 4 bases; J trimming: 3 bases; junction bases outside the gene matches: 5.

The chain couples TRBV28 to TRBJ2-2; the match to TRBD1 covers 7 bases. The CDR3 loop spans 14 amino acids. V shed 7 bases, J shed 6 bases, and the junction held 8 bases outside the gene matches. The germline gives CDR1 MDHEN, CDR2 SYDVKM. The CDR3 reads CASTLPQGAGELFF. CDR3 sequence (DNA): TGTGCCAGCACGCTTCCTCAGGGGGCCGGGGAGCTGTTTTTT.

This chain joins TRBV7-7 and TRBJ2-7, with 9 bases matching TRBD1. Unmatched junction bases numbered 11, after V lost 6 bases and J lost 5 bases. Germline V gene lookup returns CDR1 SSHAT and CDR2 FNYEAQ (reference sequence). The CDR3 is 15 amino acids. CDR3 residues: CASSSGTGRSDEQYF. CDR3 DNA sequence: TGTGCCAGCAGTTCCGGGACAGGGAGGTCAGACGAGCAGTACTTC.

This chain uses TRBV2 with TRBJ1-2, with TRBD1 matching over 7 bases. Germline CDR1 is SNHLY and CDR2 is FYNNEI. There are 15 residues in the CDR3. J lost 4 bases, V lost 7 bases, and 12 bases had no gene match. CDR3 amino acids: CASTYQGVLPYGYTF. DNA for the CDR3: TGTGCCAGCACTTATCAGGGGGTGCTACCCTATGGCTACACCTTC.

The rearrangement uses TRBV23-1 and TRBJ2-3; 10 bases line up with TRBD2. TRBV23-1 is reported as an ORF; its role is uncertain. The CDR3 spans 18 residues. V trimming: 4 bases; J trimming: 0 bases; junction bases outside the gene matches: 10. The CDR3 coding sequence is TGCGCCAGCAGTCTTTGGGAGCGGGAGGGCCTCAGCACAGATACGCAGTATTTT. Protein product: CASSLWEREGLSTDTQYF.